These 6 T cell receptor beta chains were all obtained from the same sample, sequenced in a study of T-cell memory formation after mild COVID-19 (TCRdb year 2021). To prepare the library, 5' RACE was applied. The sequencing machine was an Illumina NovaSeq 6000. TCRdb trimmed public reads at Q25 via fastp, called clones via MiXCR and kept in-frame beta chains. Rows matching on CDR3 protein sequence are summarized as one entry with the most common DNA and genes. This sample gives around 390,000 distinct CDR3 sequences in total; 15% to 20% of them show up just once. The ten biggest clones cover approximately 21% of the sample. Sequencing used PBMCs or a T cell subset sorted from them (not recorded which). These receptors originate from a man between 18 and 35 years old who had mild COVID-19 (a few samples of this study predate the infection). The sample titles of this study are shuffled in the database, so cell type and time point are left out; the donor was told from shared clones.

The J gene is TRBJ1-2, the V gene TRBV6-5; 8 positions agree with TRBD1. The CDR3 covers 14 residues. The trim removed 5 bases at V and 4 bases at J, leaving 6 bases unmatched. Germline CDR1 MNHEY, CDR2 SVGAGI. CDR3 DNA: TGTGCCAGCAGTCCTGACAGGGGCCCCTATGGCTACACCTTC. Amino acids: CASSPDRGPYGYTF.

Only a few counts were recorded for this clonotype. The chain combines TRBV18 with TRBJ2-4; 9 bases are shared with TRBD1. V gave up 0 bases and J gave up 0 bases; unmatched junction bases: 6. CDR3 length: 18 residues. Germline V gene data show CDR1 as KGHSH and CDR2 as LQKENI. The DNA for the CDR3 is TGTGCCAGCTCACCACCGGGACAGGGATTACTAGCCAAAAACATTCAGTACTTC. It specifies CASSPPGQGLLAKNIQYF.

In its sample, this clonotype was seen a few times. The V gene is TRBV6-5, the J gene TRBJ2-2, with TRBD2 as a possible D gene (6 bases). V was clipped by 3 bases and J by 5 bases, with 16 bases between them. CDR3 length: 16 amino acids. The V gene's germline CDR1 is MNHEY and CDR2 SVGAGI. The CDR3 loop reads CASSYYQGRGTGELFF. CDR3 bases: TGTGCCAGCAGTTATTACCAGGGACGGGGGACCGGGGAGCTGTTTTTT.

The chain joins TRBV5-5 to TRBJ1-6; a weak D match, TRBD1 (5 bases). The germline V gene has CDR1 SGHKS and CDR2 YYEKEE (reference sequence). The V end was cut by 4 bases, the J end by 2 bases, with 13 bases between. The CDR3 covers 16 residues. The CDR3 DNA is TGTGCCAGCAGCCCCGAGGGGCAGCCCTATAATTCACCCCTCCACTTT. This sequence encodes CASSPEGQPYNSPLHF.

The table lists this clonotype with a few counts. V is TRBV7-2 and J is TRBJ2-1; the D gene is possibly TRBD1 (6 bases). V was pared by 1 base and J by 4 bases, with 14 bases between. CDR1 SGHTA and CDR2 FQGNSA come from the germline V gene. The CDR3 has 16 amino acids. The CDR3 coding sequence is TGTGCCAGCAGCTTAGTAGTTGGGACACCTTACAATGAGCAGTTCTTC. Translation: CASSLVVGTPYNEQFF.

This clonotype was detected a few times. The rearrangement uses TRBV29-1 and TRBJ1-2, with 8 bases matching TRBD1. V shed 3 bases and J 0 bases; nucleotides not matched to a gene: 9. Per germline, CDR1 SQVTM and CDR2 ANQGSEA. The CDR3 length is 16 residues. In nucleotides, the CDR3 is TGCAGCGTTGATCCCCTTTACAGGGGGGCTAACTATGGCTACACCTTC. This gives the protein CSVDPLYRGANYGYTF.